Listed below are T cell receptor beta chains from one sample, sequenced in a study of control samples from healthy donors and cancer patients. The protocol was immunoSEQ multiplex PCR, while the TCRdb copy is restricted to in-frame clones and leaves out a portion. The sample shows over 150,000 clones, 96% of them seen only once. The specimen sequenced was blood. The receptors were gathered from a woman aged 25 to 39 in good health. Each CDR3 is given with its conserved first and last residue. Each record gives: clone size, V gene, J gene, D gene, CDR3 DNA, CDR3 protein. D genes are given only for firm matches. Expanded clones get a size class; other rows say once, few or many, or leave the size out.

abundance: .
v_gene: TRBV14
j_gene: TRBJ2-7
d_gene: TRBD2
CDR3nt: TGTGCCAGCAGCCATGTCGGGCCGGGAGGGCCAGGTGAGCAGTACTTC
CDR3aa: CASSHVGPGGPGEQYF

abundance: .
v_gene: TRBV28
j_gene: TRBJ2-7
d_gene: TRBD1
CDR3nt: TGTGCCAGCAGTCCACAAAGGGACAGGAGGTCCTACGAGCAGTACTTC
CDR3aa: CASSPQRDRRSYEQYF

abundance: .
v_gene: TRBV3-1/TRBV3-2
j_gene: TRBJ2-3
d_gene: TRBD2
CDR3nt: TGTGCCAGCAGCCAGGGGACTAGCGGGGGGTTCTTCACAGATACGCAGTATTTT
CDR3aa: CASSQGTSGGFFTDTQYF

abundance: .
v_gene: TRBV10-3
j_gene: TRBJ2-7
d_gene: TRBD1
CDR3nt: TGTGCCATCAGTGGAGGGCAGGGGGATTACGAGCAGTACTTC
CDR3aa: CAISGGQGDYEQYF

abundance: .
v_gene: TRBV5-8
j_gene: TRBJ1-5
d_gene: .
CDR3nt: TGTGCCAGCAGCTTGAGACCTAATCAGCCCCAGCATTTT
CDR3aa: CASSLRPNQPQHF

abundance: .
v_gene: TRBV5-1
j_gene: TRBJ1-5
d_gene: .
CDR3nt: TGCGCCAGCAGCTTGGACGGCGGTACGCAGCCCCAGCATTTT
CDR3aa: CASSLDGGTQPQHF

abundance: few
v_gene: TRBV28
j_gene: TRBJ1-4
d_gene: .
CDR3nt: TGTGCCAGCTACGAGGCAGGTACTGAAAAACTGTTTTTT
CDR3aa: CASYEAGTEKLFF

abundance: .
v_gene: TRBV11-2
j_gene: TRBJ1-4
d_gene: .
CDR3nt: TGTGCCAGCAGCTCAGGAAGGGGGGTAAAGCGGGAAAAACTGTTTTTT
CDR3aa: CASSSGRGVKREKLFF

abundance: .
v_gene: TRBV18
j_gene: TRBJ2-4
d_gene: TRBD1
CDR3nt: TGTGCCAGCTCACCACCGCAGGGGGCGGCCAAAAACATTCAGTACTTC
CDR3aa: CASSPPQGAAKNIQYF

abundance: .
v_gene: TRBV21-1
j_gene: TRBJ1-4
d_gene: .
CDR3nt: TGTGCCAGCAGTGGGGGGCCACAAACTAATGAAAAACTGTTTTTT
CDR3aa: CASSGGPQTNEKLFF

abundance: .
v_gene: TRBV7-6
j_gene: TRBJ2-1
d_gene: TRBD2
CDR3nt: TGTGCCAGCAGCTTAGCGGTAGCGGGAGCAAACAATGAGCAGTTCTTC
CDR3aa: CASSLAVAGANNEQFF

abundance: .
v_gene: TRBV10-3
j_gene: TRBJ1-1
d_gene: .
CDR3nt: TGTGCCATCAGTGGTGGCAGGGGAACGAACACTGAAGCTTTCTTT
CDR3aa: CAISGGRGTNTEAFF

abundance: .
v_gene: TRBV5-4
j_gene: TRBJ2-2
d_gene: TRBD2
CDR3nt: TGTGCCAGCAGCACCTACCGACCTAGCGGGAGGGAGGCCACCGGGGAGCTGTTTTTT
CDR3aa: CASSTYRPSGREATGELFF

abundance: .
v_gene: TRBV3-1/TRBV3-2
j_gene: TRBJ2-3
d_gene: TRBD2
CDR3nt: TGTGCCAGCAGCCAAGGAGGGACTAGCGGGACGAGGGGAACGCAGTATTTT
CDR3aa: CASSQGGTSGTRGTQYF

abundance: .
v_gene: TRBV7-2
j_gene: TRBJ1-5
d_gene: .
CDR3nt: TGTGCCAGCAGCCCGAGAAGGGTGCATCAGCCCCAGCATTTT
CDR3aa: CASSPRRVHQPQHF

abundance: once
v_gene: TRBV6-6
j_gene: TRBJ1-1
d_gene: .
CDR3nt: TGTGCCAGCAGTACTAGGAGAACTGAAGCTTTCTTT
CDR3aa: CASSTRRTEAFF

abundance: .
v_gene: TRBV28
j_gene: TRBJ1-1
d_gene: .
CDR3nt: TGTGCCAGCAGATTGGGGGGGGCGGTGGCTTTCTTT
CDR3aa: CASRLGGAVAFF

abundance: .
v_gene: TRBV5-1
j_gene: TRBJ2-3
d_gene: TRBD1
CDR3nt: TGCGCCAGCAGCACAGGGGGGTTGGCAGATACGCAGTATTTT
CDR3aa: CASSTGGLADTQYF

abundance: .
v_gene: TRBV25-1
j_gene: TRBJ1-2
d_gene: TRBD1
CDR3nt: TGTGCCAGCAGTGAATATGGCCGGGGACAGACTAACTATGGCTACACCTTC
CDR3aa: CASSEYGRGQTNYGYTF

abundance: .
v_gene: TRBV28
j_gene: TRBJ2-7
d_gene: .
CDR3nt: TGTGCCAGCACCCCGTTGGCAGGGGAACTATACGAGCAGTACTTC
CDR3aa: CASTPLAGELYEQYF

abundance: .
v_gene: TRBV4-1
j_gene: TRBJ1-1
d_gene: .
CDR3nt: TGCGCCAGCAGCCTTGTCCCTGGCGCTTCTGAAGCTTTCTTT
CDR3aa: CASSLVPGASEAFF

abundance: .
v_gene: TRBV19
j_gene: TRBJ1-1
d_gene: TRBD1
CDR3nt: TGTGCCAGTAGGGGACAGGGGGCGCAGGACACTGAAGCTTTCTTT
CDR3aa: CASRGQGAQDTEAFF

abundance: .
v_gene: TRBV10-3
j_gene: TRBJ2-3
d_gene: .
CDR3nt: TGTGCCATCAGGCCTGACAGCACAGATACGCAGTATTTT
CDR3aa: CAIRPDSTDTQYF

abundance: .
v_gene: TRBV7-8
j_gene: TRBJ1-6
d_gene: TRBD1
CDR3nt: TGTGCCAGCAGCAACCGACAGGGCCCCACATATAGACCCCTCCACTTT
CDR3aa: CASSNRQGPTYRPLHF

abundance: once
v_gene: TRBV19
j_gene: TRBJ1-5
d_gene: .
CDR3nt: TGTGCCAGTTTGGACGCGGGCCTTCCCCATCAGCCCCAGCATTTT
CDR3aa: CASLDAGLPHQPQHF

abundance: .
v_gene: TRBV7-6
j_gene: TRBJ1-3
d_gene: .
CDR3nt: TGTGCCAGCAGCCCTGTACAGGGAAACATTGTGGGGAACACCATATATTTT
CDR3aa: CASSPVQGNIVGNTIYF

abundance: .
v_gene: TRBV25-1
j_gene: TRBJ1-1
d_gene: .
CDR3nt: TGTGCCAGCAGTGAGTTCGGGGACACTGAAGCTTTCTTT
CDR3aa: CASSEFGDTEAFF

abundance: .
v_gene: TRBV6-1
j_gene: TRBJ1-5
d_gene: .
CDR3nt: TGTGCCAGCAGTGACCAGCCCCAGCATTTT
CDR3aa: CASSDQPQHF

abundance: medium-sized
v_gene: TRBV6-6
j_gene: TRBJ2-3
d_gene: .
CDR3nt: TGTGCCAGCAGTTACCTAGGGGTGGGCACAGATACGCAGTATTTT
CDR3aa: CASSYLGVGTDTQYF

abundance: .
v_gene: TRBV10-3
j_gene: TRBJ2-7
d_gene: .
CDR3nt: TGTGCCATCAGTGCTCACGGGACTGGCTCCTACGAGCAGTACTTC
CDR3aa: CAISAHGTGSYEQYF

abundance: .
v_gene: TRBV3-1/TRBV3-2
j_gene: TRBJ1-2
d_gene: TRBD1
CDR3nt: TGTGCCAGCAGCCAAGCGGCCAGGGGGATCGGTGGCTACACCTTC
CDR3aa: CASSQAARGIGGYTF

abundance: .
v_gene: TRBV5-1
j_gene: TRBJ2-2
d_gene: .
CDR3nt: TGCGCCACCAAGGAAACCGCGGGTACCGGGGAGCTGTTTTTT
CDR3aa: CATKETAGTGELFF

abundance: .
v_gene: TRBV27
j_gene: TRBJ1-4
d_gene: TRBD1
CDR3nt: TGTGCCAGCAGTCCTCCACGACAGGGTCTGGGGGAAAAACTGTTTTTT
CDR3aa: CASSPPRQGLGEKLFF

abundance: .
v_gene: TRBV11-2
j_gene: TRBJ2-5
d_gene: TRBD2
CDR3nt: TGTGCCAGCAGCTTAGTACTCTGGCGGGGGCAAGAGACCCAGTACTTC
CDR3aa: CASSLVLWRGQETQYF